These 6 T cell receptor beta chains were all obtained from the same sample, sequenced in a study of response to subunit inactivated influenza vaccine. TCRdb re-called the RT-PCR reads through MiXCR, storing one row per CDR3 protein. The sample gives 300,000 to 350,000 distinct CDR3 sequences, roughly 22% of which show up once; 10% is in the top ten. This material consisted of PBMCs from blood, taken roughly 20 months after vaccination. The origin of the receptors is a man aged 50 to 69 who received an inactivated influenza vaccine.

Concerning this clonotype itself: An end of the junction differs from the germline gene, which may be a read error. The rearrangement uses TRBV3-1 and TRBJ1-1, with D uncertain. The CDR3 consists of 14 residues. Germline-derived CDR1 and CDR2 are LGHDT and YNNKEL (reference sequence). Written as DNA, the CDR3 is TGTGCCAGCAGCCATCGAGGTATGAACACTGCAGCTTTCTTT. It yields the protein CASSHRGMNTAAFF.

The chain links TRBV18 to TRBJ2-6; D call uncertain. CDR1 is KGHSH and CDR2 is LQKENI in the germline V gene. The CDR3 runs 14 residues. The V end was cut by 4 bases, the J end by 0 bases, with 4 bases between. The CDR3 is CASSQRSGANVLTF. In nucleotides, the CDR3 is TGTGCCAGCTCACAACGCTCTGGGGCCAACGTCCTGACTTTC.

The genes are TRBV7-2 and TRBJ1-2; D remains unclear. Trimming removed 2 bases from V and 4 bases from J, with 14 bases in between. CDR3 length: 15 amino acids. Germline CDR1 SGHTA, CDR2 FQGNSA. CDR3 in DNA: TGTGCCAGCAGCTTACACACGCTTCCCCCCTATGGCTACACCTTC. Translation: CASSLHTLPPYGYTF.

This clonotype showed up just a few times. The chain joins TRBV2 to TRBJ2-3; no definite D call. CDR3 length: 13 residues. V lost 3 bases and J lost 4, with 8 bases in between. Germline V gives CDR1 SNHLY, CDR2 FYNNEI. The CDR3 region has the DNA TGTGCCAGCAGTGAGGAGAAGGCAGATACGCAGTATTTT. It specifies CASSEEKADTQYF.

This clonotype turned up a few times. The CDR3 loop reads CATSRESDSANSPLHF. DNA of the CDR3: TGTGCCACCAGCAGAGAATCGGACAGTGCTAATTCACCCCTCCACTTT. The genes are TRBV15 and TRBJ1-6; D perhaps matches TRBD1 (6 bases). The length of the CDR3 is 16 residues. The germline V and J ends were trimmed by 0 bases and 6 bases, with 12 bases remaining between them. The germline V gene has CDR1 LNHNV and CDR2 YYDKDF (reference sequence).

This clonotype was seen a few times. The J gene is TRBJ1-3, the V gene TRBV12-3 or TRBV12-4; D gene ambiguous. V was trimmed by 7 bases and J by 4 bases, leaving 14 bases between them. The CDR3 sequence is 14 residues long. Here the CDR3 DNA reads TGTGCCAGCACTCCCGGTGGCGGGGGAAACACCATATATTTT. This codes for CASTPGGGGNTIYF.